The clone carrying this T cell receptor beta chain was seen at least ten times. The use of a sample-barcoded 5' primer and a J-beta primer mix characterized a second PCR of roughly 6 to 11 cycles. TCRdb re-called the 5' RACE reads with MiXCR, one entry per CDR3 protein. The sample includes approximately 810,000 distinct CDR3 sequences, around 26% of them seen just once. V was pared by 5 bases and J by 0 bases, with 11 bases between. The CDR3 runs 15 residues. This entry is derived from a study of blood T cells in healthy people across ages. The sample was blood. This TCR derives from a woman over 75 in good health. V usage is TRBV12-3 or TRBV12-4 and J usage is TRBJ2-1; TRBD1 is a possible D gene (6 bases). The CDR3 nucleotides read TGTGCCAGCAGTAAAACAGGGAGCTCCTACAATGAGCAGTTCTTC. It is translated as CASSKTGSSYNEQFF.